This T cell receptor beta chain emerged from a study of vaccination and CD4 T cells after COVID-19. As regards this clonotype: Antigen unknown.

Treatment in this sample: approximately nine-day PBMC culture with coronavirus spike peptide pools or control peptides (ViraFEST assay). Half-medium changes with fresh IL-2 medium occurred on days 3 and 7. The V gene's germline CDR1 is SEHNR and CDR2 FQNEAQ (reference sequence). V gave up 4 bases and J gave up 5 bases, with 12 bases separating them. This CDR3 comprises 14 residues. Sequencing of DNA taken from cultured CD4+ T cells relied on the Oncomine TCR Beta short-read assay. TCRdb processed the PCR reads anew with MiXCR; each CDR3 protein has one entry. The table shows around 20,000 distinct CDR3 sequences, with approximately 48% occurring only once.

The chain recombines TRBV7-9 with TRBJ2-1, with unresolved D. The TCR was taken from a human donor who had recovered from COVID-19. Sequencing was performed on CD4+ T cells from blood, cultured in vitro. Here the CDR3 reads CASSSPSTHNEQFF. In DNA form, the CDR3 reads TGTGCCAGCAGCTCCCCTTCTACCCACAATGAGCAGTTCTTC.